This T cell receptor beta chain stems from a study of T-cell memory formation after mild COVID-19. In the study overall: For the most part, TCR clusters were specific to one donor.

Trimming pared 4 bases from V and 0 bases from J, leaving 13 bases between. Looked up from germline, CDR1 is MGHRA and CDR2 is YSYEKL. The CDR3 loop spans 15 amino acids. One entry per CDR3 protein results from TCRdb running MiXCR on the 5' RACE reads. This sample carries approximately 82,000 distinct CDR3 sequences, about 13% of them seen once, and the ten largest clones take around two fifths. This TCR was sampled from a man aged 18 to 30 who had mild COVID-19 (a few samples of this study predate the infection). Cell type and time point are not known. The source material was PBMCs or a T cell subset sorted from them (not recorded which). This sequence joins TRBV4-1 and TRBJ2-7, with unresolved D. The CDR3 loop reads CASSRYIDGSYEQYV. CDR3 in DNA: TGCGCCAGCAGCCGATACATAGATGGCTCCTACGAGCAGTACGTC.